This TCR beta chain was found in a study of cytomegalovirus exposure and HLA in healthy donors. Whole-study results and caveats: Some TCR beta chains (roughly 150 of them) were listed as cytomegalovirus-associated.

The CDR3 has 17 amino acids. CDR1 SGHVS and CDR2 FNYEAQ come from the germline V gene. V was cut by 5 bases and J by 0 bases, with 17 bases left in between. On this clone: As yet, its antigen is unknown.

These donors counted as nominally healthy when sampled, but unrecorded immune exposures were likely. Researchers ran the PCR with 60 Vbeta and 13 Jbeta primers. Assay: immunoSEQ multiplex PCR; the TCRdb copy retains only in-frame clones and omits some. The sample yields 170,000 or so clones, roughly 80% seen once. This sequence joins TRBV7-6 and TRBJ1-5, with a tentative D call TRBD1 (6 bases). The sample was PBMCs. This TCR was sampled from a boy between 10 and 17 years old in good health and CMV-seronegative. The DNA of the CDR3 is TGTGCCAGCAGCGCCTCACAAGGGGACATTAGCAATCAGCCCCAGCATTTT. Translated, it gives CASSASQGDISNQPQHF.